One sample yielded the 24 T cell receptor beta chains listed below, sequenced in a study of cytomegalovirus exposure and HLA in healthy donors. The PCR contained 60 Vbeta and 13 Jbeta primers. TCRdb's copy holds only in-frame clones and misses some; the assay was immunoSEQ multiplex PCR. The sample lists some 140,000 clones; approximately 80% were seen once. Sequencing was carried out using PBMCs. These receptor sequences come from a woman between 40 and 55 years old in good health and CMV-seropositive.

J is TRBJ1-1 and V is TRBV6-1; TRBD1 is a possible D gene (5 bases). The V gene lost 4 bases and the J gene lost 5 bases, with 20 bases spanning the gap. The CDR3 covers 16 residues. Germline CDR1 and CDR2: MNHNS and SASEGT. CDR3 sequence: CASSAPRWQGNTEAFF. The CDR3 coding sequence is TGTGCCAGCAGTGCCCCTCGGTGGCAGGGTAATACTGAAGCTTTCTTT.

This clone was recorded at least ten times. The V and J genes are TRBV7-2 and TRBJ2-2; 10 bases match TRBD2. CDR3 size: 16 residues. The germline V gene encodes CDR1 SGHTA and CDR2 FQGNSA. J was trimmed by 3 bases and V by 3 bases; bases with no gene match: 4. In nucleotides, the CDR3 is TGTGCCAGCAGCTTCTTAGCGGGAGGATACACCGGGGAGCTGTTTTTT. Protein sequence: CASSFLAGGYTGELFF.

This chain connects TRBV10-2 to TRBJ2-5; no firm D call. This CDR3 spans 11 amino acids. Trimming stripped 4 bases from V and 3 bases from J, with 3 bases between. Germline loops: CDR1 WSHSY, CDR2 SAAADI. The chain's CDR3 is CASSVKETQYF. The CDR3 coding sequence is TGCGCCAGCAGTGTTAAAGAGACCCAGTACTTC.

This clone was seen a handful of times. V usage is TRBV14 and J usage is TRBJ2-7; possible D gene TRBD2, 6 bases. This CDR3 contains 13 residues. Germline V gene sequence: CDR1 SGHDN, CDR2 FVKESK. Trimming shortened V by 2 bases and J by 7 bases, and 12 bases separated the two germline ends. CDR3 bases: TGTGCCAGCAGCCAACACCCTGGGGGGGAGCAGTACTTC. It is translated as CASSQHPGGEQYF. The complete variable domain, with remaining parts taken from reference TRBV14 and TRBJ2-7, reads EAGVTQFPSHSVIEKGQTVTLRCDPISGHDNLYWYRRVMGKEIKFLLHFVKESKQDESGMPNNRFLAERTGGTYSTLKVQPAELEDSGVYFCASSQHPGGEQYFGPGTRLTVT.

The genes are TRBV28 and TRBJ2-1, with a possible D match to TRBD1 (5 bases). Deletions cut 4 bases from V and 4 bases from J, with 14 bases between. CDR1 and CDR2 (germline): MDHEN, SYDVKM. The CDR3 spans 15 residues. CDR3 sequence (DNA): TGTGCCAGCAGTTCGGACCTAGGGGCTTACAATGAGCAGTTCTTC. Translated, it gives CASSSDLGAYNEQFF.

V gene TRBV7-9 combines with J gene TRBJ2-1, with TRBD2 matching 11 bases. The junction had 5 bases not matched to a gene; V was cut back by 5 bases and J by 8 bases. Germline CDR1 is SEHNR and CDR2 is FQNEAQ (reference sequence). CDR3 length: 14 residues. CDR3 coding DNA: TGTGCCAGCAGCACTAGCGGGAGTATCGATGAGCAGTTCTTC. Its protein product is CASSTSGSIDEQFF.

This chain uses TRBV6-5 with TRBJ2-1; perhaps TRBD1 as D (7 bases). Germline loops: CDR1 MNHEY, CDR2 SVGAGI. This CDR3 has 14 amino acids. With 0 bases removed from V and 10 bases from J, the gap between germline ends came to 13 bases. The CDR3 nucleotides are TGTGCCAGCAGTTACTCGAACAGGGGAGGCGAGCAGTTCTTC. Translating gives CASSYSNRGGEQFF.

The chain couples TRBV5-1 to TRBJ2-5, with TRBD1 as a possible D gene (6 bases). Per germline, CDR1 SGHRS and CDR2 YFSETQ. This CDR3 comprises 17 residues. The V end lost 3 bases, the J end lost 2 bases, and 20 bases lay between the germline ends. The CDR3 DNA reads as TGCGCCAGCAGCTCCAATCCCGGGACACCATTTCAAGAGACCCAGTACTTC. This gives the protein CASSSNPGTPFQETQYF.

Only one count was recorded for this clone. The gene calls are TRBV5-5 and TRBJ2-3; the match to TRBD1 covers 7 bases. The CDR3 totals 14 residues. The V and J ends lost 4 bases and 2 bases, in that order; junction bases with no gene match: 4. Germline assignment: CDR1 SGHKS and CDR2 YYEKEE (reference sequence). CDR3 coding DNA: TGTGCCAGCAGCCCAGGACAGGCCACAGATACGCAGTATTTT. It specifies CASSPGQATDTQYF.

The V gene is TRBV6-5, the J gene TRBJ2-7; a weak D match, TRBD2 (5 bases). The CDR3 consists of 12 residues. V was shortened by 5 bases and J by 7 bases, with 12 bases between the two germline ends. CDR1 is MNHEY, CDR2 SVGAGI, per germline. This CDR3 is CASSREPGEQYF. The CDR3 DNA reads as TGTGCCAGCAGTCGTGAACCGGGAGAGCAGTACTTC.

This chain links TRBV18 with TRBJ1-5; no clear D gene. Germline V CDR1 and CDR2: KGHSH, LQKENI. This CDR3 contains 13 residues. The V end was cut by 5 bases, the J end by 8 bases, with 13 bases between. The CDR3 loop is CASSMTVQEPQHF. The CDR3 DNA sequence: TGTGCCAGCTCAATGACCGTGCAGGAGCCCCAGCATTTT.

This chain joins TRBV4-1 and TRBJ2-3; 8 bases align to TRBD2. The CDR3 length is 18 residues. Germline lookup yields CDR1 MGHRA and CDR2 YSYEKL. The V and J ends lost 4 bases and 1 base, in that order; junction bases with no gene match: 13. The CDR3 region has the DNA TGCGCCAGCAGCCCTTTTTTATCCGGGACTAGTGGCACAGATACGCAGTATTTT. This gives the protein CASSPFLSGTSGTDTQYF.

This chain joins TRBV6-1 and TRBJ2-5; TRBD1 matches 10 bases. V lost 6 bases, J lost 4 bases, and 5 bases stayed unmatched. There are 14 residues in the CDR3. CDR1 is MNHNS, CDR2 SASEGT, per germline. The CDR3 nucleotides read TGTGCCAGCAGGAGACAGGGGGCGGGAGAGACCCAGTACTTC. Encoded protein: CASRRQGAGETQYF.

This clone was counted only a few times. CDR3 nucleotide sequence: TGTGCCAGCTCACCGGGACAGGGGGATGAGCAGTTCTTC. This encodes CASSPGQGDEQFF. This chain connects TRBV18 to TRBJ2-1; the match to TRBD1 covers 11 bases. The CDR3 spans 13 residues. Germline V gene data show CDR1 as KGHSH and CDR2 as LQKENI. V was clipped by 3 bases and J by 8 bases; unmatched bases: 0.

This rearrangement joins TRBV7-3 to TRBJ2-2, with TRBD2 matching 7 bases. V was clipped by 6 bases and J by 4 bases; unmatched bases: 11. The germline V gene has CDR1 SGHTA and CDR2 FQGTGA. The CDR3 sequence is 16 residues long. CDR3 DNA: TGTGCCAGCAGACATGGGGGGGGAAGCGGCACCGGGGAGCTGTTTTTT. Its translation: CASRHGGGSGTGELFF.

This clone was detected only a few times. The chain recombines TRBV5-1 with TRBJ1-5, with D possibly matching TRBD1 (6 bases). V lost 0 bases, J lost 7 bases, and 14 bases lay in between. CDR3 length: 15 amino acids. Germline-derived CDR1 and CDR2 are SGHRS and YFSETQ. CDR3 nucleotides: TGCGCCAGCAGCTTGGAGGCAGGGGTAGGGCAGCCCCAGCATTTT. This sequence encodes CASSLEAGVGQPQHF.

The V and J genes are TRBV6-1 and TRBJ2-7; D is possibly TRBD1 (5 bases). Germline V gene lookup returns CDR1 MNHNS and CDR2 SASEGT. This CDR3 is 13 amino acids long. Trimming removed 4 bases from V and 0 bases from J, with 7 bases in between. Here the CDR3 DNA reads TGTGCCAGCAGTGGACAGAGCTCCTACGAGCAGTACTTC. The encoded protein is CASSGQSSYEQYF.

The V call is TRBV11-2, the J call TRBJ2-7; D is possibly TRBD1 (5 bases). The CDR3 is made up of 14 amino acids. The germline CDR1 and CDR2 sequences are SGHAT and FQNNGV. V was trimmed by 5 bases and J by 6 bases, leaving 17 bases between them. CDR3 sequence reads: CASSPGVGRGEQYF. CDR3 nucleotides: TGTGCCAGCAGCCCAGGAGTCGGTAGGGGCGAGCAGTACTTC.

The chain is built from TRBV19 and TRBJ2-7, with a tentative D call TRBD1 (7 bases). The V gene lost 1 base and the J gene lost 2 bases, with 9 bases spanning the gap. CDR3 length equals 14 residues. Germline V CDR1 and CDR2: LNHDA, SQIVND (reference sequence). The CDR3 DNA sequence: TGTGCCAGTAGTATAGGCAGGGGGGCCTACGAGCAGTACTTC. Translated, it gives CASSIGRGAYEQYF.

The chain employs TRBV7-8 and TRBJ2-7; weak D call: TRBD1 (5 bases). This CDR3 comprises 12 residues. Germline assignment: CDR1 SGHVS and CDR2 FQNEAQ. Trimming removed 4 bases from V and 8 bases from J, with 12 bases in between. The DNA for the CDR3 is TGTGCCAGCAGCTCCGGACAACTCAAGCAGTACTTC. Translating it yields CASSSGQLKQYF. Using reference TRBV7-8 and TRBJ2-7 for the parts outside the CDR3, the full variable domain is GAGVSQSPRYKVAKRGQDVALRCDPISGHVSLFWYQQALGQGPEFLTYFQNEAQLDKSGLPSDRFFAERPEGSVSTLKIQRTQQEDSAVYLCASSSGQLKQYFGPGTRLTVT.

This chain uses TRBV2 with TRBJ2-5; D perhaps matches TRBD2 (5 bases). V was cut by 4 bases and J by 0 bases, with 15 bases left in between. Germline lookup yields CDR1 SNHLY and CDR2 FYNNEI. This CDR3 is 16 amino acids long. CDR3 nucleotide sequence: TGTGCCAGCAGTGTGAACCCGACGGGGAACCAAGAGACCCAGTACTTC. This gives the protein CASSVNPTGNQETQYF.

The CDR3 nucleotides read TGTGCCAGCAGTTTAGAAACCGGGGTTTGGGAAAAACTGTTTTTT. Protein product: CASSLETGVWEKLFF. J is TRBJ1-4 and V is TRBV28; D not certain. The CDR3 is made up of 15 amino acids. Germline V CDR1 and CDR2: MDHEN, SYDVKM. Trimming stripped 2 bases from V and 8 bases from J, with 15 bases between.

The chain recombines TRBV7-6 with TRBJ2-1, with a tentative D call TRBD1 (6 bases). Germline CDR1 reads SGHVS; CDR2 reads FNYEAQ. The CDR3 consists of 12 residues. Trimming cost V 5 bases and J 7 bases, with 9 bases left between them. The chain's CDR3 is CASSNRVNEQFF. The CDR3 DNA sequence: TGTGCCAGCAGCAACAGGGTGAATGAGCAGTTCTTC. Full variable domain (rest looked up from reference TRBV7-6 and TRBJ2-1): GAGVSQSPRYKVTKRGQDVALRCDPISGHVSLYWYRQALGQGPEFLTYFNYEAQQDKSGLPNDRFSAERPEGSISTLTIQRTEQRDSAMYRCASSNRVNEQFFGPGTRLTVL.

The genes are TRBV11-3 and TRBJ1-1, with 8 bases aligning to TRBD1. Germline assignment: CDR1 SGHNT and CDR2 YENEEA. The CDR3 has 14 residues. The ends lost 4 bases at V and 7 bases at J; junction bases unmatched: 8. The CDR3 region is CASSYTGTGIEAFF. CDR3 DNA: TGTGCCAGCAGCTACACCGGGACAGGAATTGAAGCTTTCTTT.